Below, 19 T cell receptor beta chains from the same sample are listed, as sequenced in a study of cytomegalovirus exposure and HLA in healthy donors. Primers: 60 Vbeta forward and 13 Jbeta reverse. Method: immunoSEQ multiplex PCR; TCRdb's copy keeps in-frame clones and lacks some. The sample lists fewer than 250,000 clones; about 90% were seen once. Source material: PBMCs. The receptors originated from a boy under 10 years old in good health and CMV-seronegative.

The chain's CDR3 is CASSSDPPGNGELFF. CDR3 nucleotide sequence: TGTGCCAGCAGCTCTGACCCCCCGGGTAACGGGGAGCTGTTTTTT. V gene TRBV6-1 combines with J gene TRBJ2-2; no firm D call. CDR1 is MNHNS and CDR2 is SASEGT in the germline V gene. This CDR3 spans 15 amino acids. V shed 6 bases and J shed 7 bases, with 18 bases lying between them.

This clone was found a few times. The same CDR3 is also encoded by other DNA sequences in this sample. CDR3 amino acids: CASSYSIAEMNTEAFF. The CDR3 region has the DNA TGTGCCAGCAGTTACTCGATAGCAGAAATGAACACTGAAGCTTTCTTT. V usage is TRBV6-5 and J usage is TRBJ1-1; D is uncertain. CDR1 is MNHEY, CDR2 SVGAGI, per germline. V was shortened by 0 bases and J by 0 bases, with 11 bases between the two germline ends. This CDR3 is 16 amino acids long.

This chain connects TRBV29-1 to TRBJ1-5, with D unclear. The CDR3 is made up of 12 amino acids. The V and J ends lost 4 bases and 5 bases respectively, with 9 bases between them. Per the germline V gene, CDR1 is SQVTM and CDR2 is ANQGSEA. The CDR3 loop reads CSVVDPDQPQHF. Written as DNA, the CDR3 is TGCAGCGTTGTAGATCCGGATCAGCCCCAGCATTTT.

This clone was seen just once. The chain recombines TRBV9 with TRBJ2-6, with a tentative D call TRBD2 (5 bases). Trimming removed 0 bases at V and 9 bases at J, with 10 bases between. CDR1 and CDR2 from the germline V gene are SGDLS and YYNGEE. The CDR3 has 14 amino acids. CDR3 DNA: TGTGCCAGCAGCGTAGGTGGACTTAGCAACGTCCTGACTTTC. Protein sequence: CASSVGGLSNVLTF.

This chain joins TRBV29-1 and TRBJ2-5, with a weak D call TRBD1 (6 bases). V lost 2 bases and J lost 4, with 11 bases in between. The CDR3 loop spans 13 amino acids. Germline V lookup: CDR1 SQVTM, CDR2 ANQGSEA. The CDR3 loop is CSVETGTTETQYF. CDR3 bases: TGCAGCGTTGAAACAGGGACGACAGAGACCCAGTACTTC.

The V call is TRBV6-1, the J call TRBJ1-3, with 7 bases aligning to TRBD1. Germline loops: CDR1 MNHNS, CDR2 SASEGT. This CDR3 region has 16 residues. The J segment lost 1 base and the V segment lost 2 bases, leaving 5 bases of the junction unmatched. CDR3 amino acids: CASSEQGVRSGNTIYF. The CDR3 region has the DNA TGTGCCAGCAGTGAACAGGGGGTCCGTTCTGGAAACACCATATATTTT.

The chain has TRBV6-4 and TRBJ1-4; TRBD1 matches 7 bases. CDR3 length equals 14 residues. Germline V gene sequence: CDR1 MRHNA, CDR2 SNTAGT. The V segment lost 3 bases and the J segment 10 bases; nucleotides outside the gene matches: 8. CDR3 region: CASSEGGRTGKLFF. DNA of the CDR3: TGTGCCAGCAGTGAAGGGGGCAGGACTGGAAAACTGTTTTTT.

The V call is TRBV6-5, the J call TRBJ2-3; TRBD2 might be the D (6 bases). Deletions cut 6 bases from V and 0 bases from J, with 13 bases between. Germline values: CDR1 MNHEY, CDR2 SVGAGI. This CDR3 contains 15 residues. The CDR3 is CASSGGTPSTDTQYF. The DNA of the CDR3 is TGTGCCAGCAGCGGAGGGACCCCTAGCACAGATACGCAGTATTTT.

The chain uses TRBV19 and TRBJ1-5; a possible D gene is TRBD1 (5 bases). Germline V gene data show CDR1 as LNHDA and CDR2 as SQIVND (reference sequence). V lost 5 bases to trimming and J lost 4 bases, with 12 bases between them. The CDR3 covers 14 residues. The CDR3 spells CASSPGGTNQPQHF. The CDR3 nucleotides are TGTGCCAGTAGTCCTGGGGGGACTAATCAGCCCCAGCATTTT.

This sequence joins TRBV15 and TRBJ2-3, with 8 bases identical to TRBD1. Germline assignment: CDR1 LNHNV and CDR2 YYDKDF (reference sequence). Trimming removed 6 bases from V and 2 bases from J; junction bases left unmatched: 4. The CDR3 has 14 amino acids. CDR3 nucleotide sequence: TGTGCCACCAGTCAGGGGGCGACCACAGATACGCAGTATTTT. Protein product: CATSQGATTDTQYF.

This clone was seen a few times. The chain carries TRBV7-9 and TRBJ2-3; the D gene is possibly TRBD2 (6 bases). The V end was cut by 0 bases, the J end by 3 bases, with 13 bases between. This CDR3 comprises 16 residues. Per germline, CDR1 SEHNR and CDR2 FQNEAQ (reference sequence). The CDR3 is CASSLAGVGRTDTQYF. In DNA, the CDR3 is TGTGCCAGCAGCTTAGCTGGGGTCGGGAGAACAGATACGCAGTATTTT.

The chain is built from TRBV6-1 and TRBJ1-5; 9 bases agree with TRBD1. Trimming removed 2 bases from V and 5 bases from J; junction bases left unmatched: 7. The CDR3 is 16 residues long. Per germline, CDR1 MNHNS and CDR2 SASEGT. CDR3 sequence: CASSESVDRGYQPQHF. In nucleotides, the CDR3 is TGTGCCAGCAGTGAATCCGTGGACAGGGGATATCAGCCCCAGCATTTT.

This clone showed up just once. The chain employs TRBV28 and TRBJ2-3; 14 positions agree with TRBD2. Trimming took 8 bases from V and 6 from J; bases not matched to a gene: 10. The V gene's germline CDR1 is MDHEN and CDR2 SYDVKM. The CDR3 has 16 amino acids. The CDR3 protein is CASFPTSGGARDTQYF. CDR3 nucleotide sequence: TGTGCCAGCTTCCCGACTAGCGGGGGGGCTAGGGATACGCAGTATTTT.

V is TRBV9 and J is TRBJ1-1; D unresolved. The germline V gene encodes CDR1 SGDLS and CDR2 YYNGEE. Between the trimmed V and J ends, which lost 4 bases and 6 bases, there was a span of 13 bases. CDR3 size: 13 residues. CDR3 amino acids: CASSHEISAEAFF. The CDR3 DNA sequence: TGTGCCAGCAGCCATGAGATTTCGGCTGAAGCTTTCTTT.

This chain uses TRBV18 with TRBJ2-2, with D possibly being TRBD2 (6 bases). This CDR3 has 16 residues. V was clipped by 1 base and J by 9 bases, with 18 bases between them. CDR1 is KGHSH and CDR2 is LQKENI in the germline V gene. CDR3 sequence: CASSPRGDPQSWELFF. Here the CDR3 DNA reads TGTGCCAGCTCACCACGCGGGGACCCCCAAAGTTGGGAGCTGTTTTTT.

V gene TRBV7-9 combines with J gene TRBJ2-7; 9 nucleotides align to TRBD1. This CDR3 has 15 amino acids. Germline V gene lookup returns CDR1 SEHNR and CDR2 FQNEAQ (reference sequence). V lost 6 bases and J lost 6; bases outside the gene matches: 12. The CDR3 bases are TGTGCCAGCAGTCGCCGGGACAGGGTGTACGTCGAGCAGTACTTC. This codes for CASSRRDRVYVEQYF.

V is TRBV7-9 and J is TRBJ2-1; D not resolved. The CDR3 has 14 residues. Trimming took 1 base from V and 3 from J, leaving 7 bases between them. Germline CDR1 SEHNR, CDR2 FQNEAQ (reference sequence). The chain's CDR3 is CASSLGLDYNEQFF. The CDR3 bases are TGTGCCAGCAGCTTAGGACTGGACTACAATGAGCAGTTCTTC.

This chain links TRBV6-4 with TRBJ2-3, with 8 bases identical to TRBD2. Germline loops: CDR1 MRHNA, CDR2 SNTAGT. This CDR3 contains 13 residues. After removal of 6 bases from V and 5 bases from J, the junction contained 4 bases not matched to a gene. CDR3 sequence: CASSGGAGDTQYF. As DNA, the CDR3 is TGTGCCAGCAGCGGGGGGGCTGGAGATACGCAGTATTTT.

V is TRBV9 and J is TRBJ2-3; 7 positions match TRBD1. There are 14 residues in the CDR3. J lost 4 bases, V lost 3 bases, and 5 bases had no gene match. Germline CDR1 and CDR2: SGDLS and YYNGEE. The DNA for the CDR3 is TGTGCCAGCAGCGCAACAGGGGAGTCAGATACGCAGTATTTT. It codes for CASSATGESDTQYF.